This T cell receptor (beta chain) was documented in a study of control samples from healthy donors and cancer patients (dated by TCRdb to 2020 to 2022). The CDR3 starts with the cysteine, ends with the phenylalanine, and has 15 residues. Only CDR3 DNA remains: 45 bases, in frame from the first base. The V end gives up 3 bases and the J end 2 bases, leaving 2 bases in the junction not matched to a gene. CDR1 and CDR2, looked up from the germline V gene, are SGDLS and YYNGEE. The library was produced with the immunoSEQ multiplex PCR assay. This is the immuneACCESS table as TCRdb keeps it, with only in-frame sequences that have V and J called. A part of the clones is gone; compared with another copy, unresolved V genes explain less than half, and the rest is unexplained. The sample table shows 130,000 to 150,000 clones, and 75% to 95% are seen once. The ten largest clones represent approximately 2.9% of the sample.

Note on this clone: The antigen it binds to is not known. No per-base quality is available; no much larger clone lies one base away.

Rearrangement joined TRBV9 to TRBJ2-1, and TRBD2 matches 10 of the central bases. Sequenced material: blood. This receptor was identified in a man under 40 in good health. DNA sequence: TGTGCCAGCAGCGATAGCGGGGGGCCCTACAATGAGCAGTTCTTC. The encoded protein is CASSDSGGPYNEQFF.